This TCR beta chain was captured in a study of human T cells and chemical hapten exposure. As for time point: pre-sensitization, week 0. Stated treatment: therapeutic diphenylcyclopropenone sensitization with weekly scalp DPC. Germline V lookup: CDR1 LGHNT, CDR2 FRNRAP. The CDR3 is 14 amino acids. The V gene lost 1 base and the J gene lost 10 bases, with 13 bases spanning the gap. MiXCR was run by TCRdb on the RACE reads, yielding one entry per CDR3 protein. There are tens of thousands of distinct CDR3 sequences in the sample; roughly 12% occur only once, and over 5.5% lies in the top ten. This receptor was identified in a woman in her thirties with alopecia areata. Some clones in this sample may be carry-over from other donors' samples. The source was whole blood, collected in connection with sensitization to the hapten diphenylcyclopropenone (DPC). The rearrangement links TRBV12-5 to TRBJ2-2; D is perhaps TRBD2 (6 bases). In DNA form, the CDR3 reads TGTGCTAGTGGTTTGGCTCTGGGGGAGGCGGAGCTGTTTTTT. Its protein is CASGLALGEAELFF.